This entry lists 11 T cell receptor beta chains sequenced from one sample in a study of blood T cell repertoires in COVID-19. Profiling relied on immunoSEQ multiplex PCR, and the TCRdb table lists in-frame clones only, not all of them. Among some 200,000 clones listed, roughly 90% were seen once. The sample was PBMCs or T cells enriched from blood (not recorded which). These receptors came from a woman aged 40-49 years with acute COVID-19.

The V and J genes are TRBV6-2 or TRBV6-3 and TRBJ2-7; the match to TRBD1 covers 7 bases. CDR1 is MNHEY and CDR2 is SVGEGT in the germline V gene. This CDR3 is 14 amino acids long. Trimming removed 6 bases from V and 6 bases from J; junction bases left unmatched: 11. The CDR3, as DNA: TGTGCCAGCAGCGCCACAGGGGCGAGGGGCGAGCAGTACGTC. Residues: CASSATGARGEQYV.

The chain links TRBV5-5 to TRBJ1-5; D gene uncertain. The CDR3 covers 12 residues. V was shortened by 0 bases and J by 6 bases, with 4 bases between the two germline ends. Germline V gene data show CDR1 as SGHKS and CDR2 as YYEKEE (reference sequence). CDR3 protein: CASSLAGQPQHF. The DNA of the CDR3 is TGTGCCAGCAGCTTGGCGGGTCAGCCCCAGCATTTT.

In DNA, the CDR3 is TGTGCCAGTAGACAGGTAGATAATTCACCCCTCCACTTT. Its translation: CASRQVDNSPLHF. The V and J genes are TRBV19 and TRBJ1-6, with a weak D call TRBD1 (5 bases). CDR3 length: 13 amino acids. Germline V gives CDR1 LNHDA, CDR2 SQIVND (reference sequence). V was cut by 6 bases and J by 5 bases, with 8 bases left in between.

This chain connects TRBV30 to TRBJ1-3; TRBD1 agrees at 8 bases. The V gene's germline CDR1 is GTSNPN and CDR2 SVGIG (reference sequence). This CDR3 region has 16 residues. Losses at the gene ends were 4 bases for V and 2 bases for J; bases not matched to a gene: 10. The CDR3, as DNA: TGTGCCTGGAACAGGGGGGTAAGGACGACTGGAAACACCATATATTTT. Translating it yields CAWNRGVRTTGNTIYF.

The chain has TRBV24-1 and TRBJ1-4, with D tentatively TRBD1 (5 bases). V lost 5 bases and J lost 4, with 16 bases in between. The CDR3 is 16 amino acids. The V gene's germline CDR1 is KGHDR and CDR2 SFDVKD. Here the CDR3 DNA reads TGTGCCACCAGTGGTGGGGGATTCGGGGGTAATGAAAAACTGTTTTTT. Residues: CATSGGGFGGNEKLFF.

This clone was recorded only once. V gene TRBV27 combines with J gene TRBJ2-3; 10 nucleotides agree with TRBD1. This CDR3 contains 14 residues. CDR1 and CDR2 from the germline V gene are MNHEY and SMNVEV (reference sequence). Trimming cost V 8 bases and J 8 bases; bases outside gene matches: 10. This CDR3 reads CASRGQGGSGTQYF. The CDR3 DNA reads TGTGCCAGCCGAGGACAGGGGGGATCTGGTACGCAGTATTTT.

Regarding this clone: This sample includes further DNA sequences coding for the same CDR3. This chain joins TRBV5-4 and TRBJ1-1; D may be TRBD1 (6 bases). This CDR3 region has 13 residues. CDR1 is SGHNT and CDR2 is YYREEE in the germline V gene (reference sequence). The ends were cut back, 4 bases at V and 1 base at J, with 8 bases in the middle. CDR3 in amino acids: CASSVTGNTEAFF. DNA for the CDR3: TGTGCCAGCAGCGTGACAGGGAACACTGAAGCTTTCTTT.

The CDR3 DNA reads TGTGCCAGTAGTATCTCGGCTAGGGGTGCAGATGAGCAGTTCTTC. This sequence encodes CASSISARGADEQFF. The chain carries TRBV19 and TRBJ2-1; D may be TRBD1 (5 bases). Germline CDR1 reads LNHDA; CDR2 reads SQIVND (reference sequence). CDR3 size: 15 residues. Trimming removed 3 bases at V and 8 bases at J, with 17 bases between. The full variable domain, in which reference TRBV19 and TRBJ2-1 provide the parts outside the CDR3, is DGGITQSPKYLFRKEGQNVTLSCEQNLNHDAMYWYRQDPGQGLRLIYYSQIVNDFQKGDIAEGYSVSREKKESFPLTVTSAQKNPTAFYLCASSISARGADEQFFGPGTRLTVL.

This chain joins TRBV9 and TRBJ1-1; possibly TRBD1 for D (5 bases). V lost 5 bases and J 3 bases, leaving 11 bases between the germline ends. The germline gives CDR1 SGDLS, CDR2 YYNGEE. CDR3 length: 13 amino acids. CDR3 nucleotides: TGTGCCAGCAGTAAGGGGCGTGACACTGAAGCTTTCTTT. Its translation: CASSKGRDTEAFF.

The V and J genes are TRBV2 and TRBJ2-2, with TRBD2 identical over 13 bases. The trim removed 9 bases at V and 5 bases at J, leaving 9 bases unmatched. This CDR3 is built from 16 residues. Germline V CDR1 and CDR2: SNHLY, FYNNEI. The CDR3 DNA sequence: TGTGCCAGACGGACTAGCGGGGGCCCGCGGACCGGGGAGCTGTTTTTT. Translating gives CARRTSGGPRTGELFF.

As for this clone: Other DNA sequences in this sample translate to the same CDR3. The chain couples TRBV5-1 to TRBJ1-1; the D is unclear. The V end lost 0 bases, the J end lost 4 bases, and 10 bases lay between the germline ends. This CDR3 is built from 14 residues. Germline values: CDR1 SGHRS, CDR2 YFSETQ. The CDR3 loop reads CASSLAGVGTEAFF. In DNA form, the CDR3 reads TGCGCCAGCAGCTTGGCCGGGGTTGGCACTGAAGCTTTCTTT.